The clone carrying this T cell receptor beta chain occurred many times. Its specificity is unknown. The read gets to within 3 residues of the CDR3 end, and the germline J gene fills in the rest. Libraries were prepared by immunoSEQ multiplex PCR; TCRdb keeps only in-frame clonotypes and omits some of them. The specimen has some 60,000 clones, none found just once. The record originates from a study of T cell clonality in common variable immunodeficiency. V gave up 5 bases and J gave up 0 bases, with 14 bases separating them. Germline V gene sequence: CDR1 MDHEN, CDR2 SYDVKM. The CDR3 length is 16 residues. Findings and limits, study-wide: Compared with controls, CVID subjects had fewer shared TCRbeta clones. In common variable immunodeficiency, TCR beta chains reportedly carried fewer deletions and N-nucleotide insertions. CVID subjects had higher TCRbeta clonality than healthy controls, most marked in about a third.

This chain connects TRBV28 to TRBJ2-1, with D tentatively TRBD1 (6 bases). The sequencing input was peripheral blood mononuclear cells. This clonotype was sampled from a person aged 18 to 75 in good health. The CDR3 sequence is CASSGFRGSSYNEQFF. The sequenced CDR3 bases are TGTGCCAGCAGTGGATTTAGGGGGAGCTCCTACAATGAG.